The clone carrying this T cell receptor (beta chain) came up once. The sample originates from a study of blood T cell repertoires in COVID-19. Study background: Material from acute and convalescent COVID-19 was sourced from the United States, Italy and Spain. T cells, B-cell-depleted T cells, or PBMCs supplied cDNA or gDNA.

In the authors' methods: Amplification with reference gene primers provided the estimates of nucleated cell counts. Measured with immunoSEQ multiplex PCR; TCRdb has only the in-frame clones, and not every one. That table is the source of V, J and clone size, and D and trimming were worked out from the DNA. The sample has over 110,000 clones; 70% to 85% are singletons. The CDR3 has 14 amino acids. Germline-derived CDR1 and CDR2 are SGHNT and YYREEE (reference sequence). Trimming pared 4 bases from V and 3 bases from J, leaving 13 bases between. The TCR comes from a man in his 60s with active or convalescent COVID-19. The specimen sequenced was peripheral blood. The chain is built from TRBV5-4 and TRBJ1-1; D might be TRBD1 (6 bases). CDR3 DNA: TGTGCCAGCAGCATAAAGGGGGATGACACTGAAGCTTTCTTT. This translates into CASSIKGDDTEAFF.